Below are 24 T cell receptor beta chains sequenced from a single sample in a study of shared clonotypes between healthy human individuals. Measured with immunoSEQ multiplex PCR; TCRdb has only the in-frame clones, and not every one. The table shows about 1 million clones, with approximately 70% occurring only once. The sequencing input was memory CD4+ T cells sorted from blood. The sample's subset: CD45RA-negative fraction. The receptors were gathered from a man younger than 35 in good health.

The chain couples TRBV5-1 to TRBJ2-1; D assignment may be TRBD1 or TRBD2 (6 bases each). This CDR3 is 14 amino acids long. Germline-derived CDR1 and CDR2 are SGHRS and YFSETQ. V shed 4 bases and J shed 10 bases, with 18 bases lying between them. The CDR3 sequence: CASSPVGGRLEQFF. The CDR3 region has the DNA TGCGCCAGCAGCCCAGTGGGGGGCCGATTGGAGCAGTTCTTC.

On this clone: Other DNA sequences in the sample encode the same CDR3. The chain recombines TRBV30 with TRBJ1-2; 9 nucleotides agree with TRBD1. The CDR3 has 14 residues. Germline values: CDR1 GTSNPN, CDR2 SVGIG (reference sequence). V shed 2 bases and J 2 bases; nucleotides not matched to a gene: 3. CDR3 sequence reads: CAWSPGQGNYGYTF. DNA for the CDR3: TGTGCCTGGAGTCCGGGACAGGGAAACTATGGCTACACCTTC.

This chain links TRBV11-2 with TRBJ2-1; TRBD1 might be the D (6 bases). The CDR3 consists of 12 residues. V was trimmed by 5 bases and J by 7 bases, leaving 9 bases between them. Germline loops: CDR1 SGHAT, CDR2 FQNNGV. In DNA, the CDR3 is TGTGCCAGCAGCCAAGACAGGAATGAGCAGTTCTTC. It encodes CASSQDRNEQFF.

The rearrangement uses TRBV7-2 and TRBJ2-1; 13 nucleotides match TRBD2. The CDR3 length is 17 residues. V lost 3 bases, J lost 5 bases, and 7 bases stayed unmatched. The germline gives CDR1 SGHTA, CDR2 FQGNSA. Here the CDR3 DNA reads TGTGCCAGCAGCTTGCGACCGGGACTAGCGGGGAACAATGAGCAGTTCTTC. It specifies CASSLRPGLAGNNEQFF.

The CDR3 spells CASSLRTGFQHF. For the CDR3, the DNA is TGTGCCAGCAGTTTAAGGACCGGGTTCCAGCATTTT. The chain links TRBV28 to TRBJ1-5; D gene uncertain. The germline CDR1 and CDR2 sequences are MDHEN and SYDVKM. The CDR3 loop spans 12 amino acids. Trimming took off 2 bases at V and 12 bases at J, with 11 bases between the two ends. The full variable domain, rest sourced from reference TRBV28 and TRBJ1-5, is DVKVTQSSRYLVKRTGEKVFLECVQDMDHENMFWYRQDPGLGLRLIYFSYDVKMKEKGDIPEGYSVSREKKERFSLILESASTNQTSMYLCASSLRTGFQHFGDGTRLSIL.

The chain has TRBV6-4 and TRBJ2-1; D gene ambiguous. The CDR3 totals 14 residues. Germline assignment: CDR1 MRHNA and CDR2 SNTAGT. V was pared by 5 bases and J by 0 bases, with 8 bases between. Here the CDR3 reads CASSLDNSYNEQFF. DNA of the CDR3: TGTGCCAGCAGTCTTGACAACTCCTACAATGAGCAGTTCTTC.

The chain links TRBV27 to TRBJ2-5; D might be TRBD2 (6 bases). Trimming removed 2 bases at V and 2 bases at J, with 9 bases between. The CDR3 has 14 residues. CDR1 is MNHEY and CDR2 is SMNVEV in the germline V gene (reference sequence). This chain's CDR3 is CASSLGGKQETQYF. CDR3 bases: TGTGCCAGCAGTTTAGGCGGGAAACAAGAGACCCAGTACTTC.

V usage is TRBV5-1 and J usage is TRBJ1-4, with D possibly being TRBD1 (5 bases). The length of the CDR3 is 17 residues. Deletions cut 0 bases from V and 8 bases from J, with 20 bases between. Germline CDR1 is SGHRS and CDR2 is YFSETQ. The CDR3 coding sequence is TGCGCCAGCAGCTTGGGACCCACCGGGGCCCCAGTCGAAAAACTGTTTTTT. This gives the protein CASSLGPTGAPVEKLFF.

The rearrangement links TRBV9 to TRBJ2-2, with unresolved D. The CDR3 has 14 residues. Trimming shortened V by 7 bases and J by 0 bases, and 10 bases separated the two germline ends. Germline CDR1 is SGDLS and CDR2 is YYNGEE. The CDR3 protein is CASSQETNTGELFF. CDR3 in DNA: TGTGCCAGCTCTCAAGAAACGAACACCGGGGAGCTGTTTTTT.

This clone came up a few times. The rearrangement links TRBV27 to TRBJ2-2; D not resolved. The V end was cut by 4 bases, the J end by 1 base, with 13 bases between. Germline V gene sequence: CDR1 MNHEY, CDR2 SMNVEV (reference sequence). The CDR3 is made up of 16 amino acids. The CDR3 protein is CASSSRTTVNTGELFF. In DNA, the CDR3 is TGTGCCAGCAGTTCCCGAACGACGGTGAACACCGGGGAGCTGTTTTTT.

CDR3 DNA: TGTGCCAGCAGCGGGGGACAGGGCAGCACAGATACGCAGTATTTT. Protein: CASSGGQGSTDTQYF. This chain uses TRBV9 with TRBJ2-3, with 9 bases identical to TRBD1. V was pared by 3 bases and J by 0 bases, with 2 bases of the junction left unmatched. CDR3 length: 15 amino acids. CDR1 is SGDLS, CDR2 YYNGEE, per germline. The complete variable domain, with remaining parts taken from reference TRBV9 and TRBJ2-3, reads DSGVTQTPKHLITATGQRVTLRCSPRSGDLSVYWYQQSLDQGLQFLIQYYNGEERAKGNILERFSAQQFPDLHSELNLSSLELGDSALYFCASSGGQGSTDTQYFGPGTRLTVL.

This clone appeared many times. The rearrangement uses TRBV10-3 and TRBJ2-5; 8 bases align to TRBD1. The V segment lost 10 bases and the J segment 5 bases; nucleotides outside the gene matches: 3. The CDR3 spans 11 residues. Germline CDR1 ENHRY, CDR2 SYGVKD. This CDR3 reads CASRQGETQYF. CDR3 in DNA: TGTGCCAGCAGACAGGGGGAGACCCAGTACTTC.

The V call is TRBV5-1, the J call TRBJ1-1; weak D call: TRBD1 (5 bases). Trimming shortened V by 3 bases and J by 4 bases, and 7 bases separated the two germline ends. Germline V CDR1 and CDR2: SGHRS, YFSETQ. This CDR3 has 12 amino acids. The CDR3 coding sequence is TGCGCCAGCAGCTGGGACCGCACTGAAGCTTTCTTT. Protein sequence: CASSWDRTEAFF.

The chain links TRBV15 to TRBJ2-5; TRBD2 aligns across 7 bases. This CDR3 region has 15 residues. Germline CDR1 and CDR2: LNHNV and YYDKDF (reference sequence). The trim removed 3 bases at V and 2 bases at J, leaving 6 bases unmatched. CDR3 in amino acids: CATSRALAVQETQYF. CDR3 DNA sequence: TGTGCCACCAGCAGGGCTCTAGCGGTGCAAGAGACCCAGTACTTC.

The V and J genes are TRBV11-1 and TRBJ1-5; D is uncertain. Germline CDR1 is SGHAT and CDR2 is FQDESV (reference sequence). This CDR3 comprises 13 residues. The germline V and J ends were trimmed by 0 bases and 4 bases, with 4 bases remaining between them. CDR3: CASSLARNQPQHF. CDR3 nucleotides: TGTGCCAGCAGCTTAGCGCGGAATCAGCCCCAGCATTTT.

V usage is TRBV29-1 and J usage is TRBJ2-3, with 12 positions matching TRBD2. The CDR3 runs to 15 residues. Germline V gene data show CDR1 as SQVTM and CDR2 as ANQGSEA. V trimming: 6 bases; J trimming: 0 bases; junction bases outside the gene matches: 4. The CDR3 spells CSVTLAGGSTDTQYF. CDR3 nucleotide sequence: TGCAGCGTGACCCTAGCGGGAGGGAGCACAGATACGCAGTATTTT.

The chain employs TRBV28 and TRBJ2-5, with TRBD2 matching 8 bases. The length of the CDR3 is 15 residues. The V gene end was trimmed by 8 bases and the J gene end by 2 bases; junction bases not matched to a gene: 10. Germline V CDR1 and CDR2: MDHEN, SYDVKM. The CDR3 sequence: CASYASGGLQETQYF. In DNA form, the CDR3 reads TGTGCCAGCTACGCGAGCGGGGGACTGCAAGAGACCCAGTACTTC. Together with reference TRBV28 and TRBJ2-5, the CDR3 gives the full variable domain: DVKVTQSSRYLVKRTGEKVFLECVQDMDHENMFWYRQDPGLGLRLIYFSYDVKMKEKGDIPEGYSVSREKKERFSLILESASTNQTSMYLCASYASGGLQETQYFGPGTRLLVL.

This clone was seen a handful of times. The chain couples TRBV4-3 to TRBJ2-1; no clear D. The CDR3 spans 13 residues. Trimming shortened V by 4 bases and J by 8 bases, and 12 bases separated the two germline ends. The V gene's germline CDR1 is LGHNA and CDR2 YSLEER. The CDR3 protein is CASSRLFGDEQFF. The CDR3 bases are TGCGCCAGCAGCCGACTCTTTGGAGATGAGCAGTTCTTC.

This clone was counted only a few times. The genes are TRBV4-3 and TRBJ2-5; 14 bases fit TRBD2. The J segment lost 3 bases and the V segment lost 4 bases, leaving 4 bases of the junction unmatched. This CDR3 contains 16 residues. Germline CDR1 reads LGHNA; CDR2 reads YSLEER. This CDR3 reads CASSRGTSGGKETQYF. CDR3 sequence (DNA): TGCGCCAGCAGCCGGGGGACTAGCGGGGGTAAAGAGACCCAGTACTTC.

The chain joins TRBV18 to TRBJ2-5; D is unresolved. CDR3 length: 14 residues. V was clipped by 2 bases and J by 1 base, with 8 bases between them. Germline V gene sequence: CDR1 KGHSH, CDR2 LQKENI. The CDR3 spells CASSPLISQETQYF. The CDR3 coding sequence is TGTGCCAGCTCACCATTGATCTCCCAAGAGACCCAGTACTTC.

This sequence joins TRBV5-1 and TRBJ2-1; D is ambiguous. There are 17 residues in the CDR3. V dropped 2 bases and J dropped 0 bases, with 15 bases sitting between them. CDR1 SGHRS and CDR2 YFSETQ come from the germline V gene. CDR3 sequence reads: CASSLNFLASSYNEQFF. The CDR3 coding sequence is TGCGCCAGCAGCTTAAACTTCTTAGCTAGCTCCTACAATGAGCAGTTCTTC.

The chain couples TRBV11-2 to TRBJ2-7, with 8 bases identical to TRBD2. There are 14 residues in the CDR3. Unmatched junction bases numbered 2, after V lost 4 bases and J lost 0 bases. Germline V lookup: CDR1 SGHAT, CDR2 FQNNGV. DNA for the CDR3: TGTGCCAGCAGCTCGGGGGGGGGCTCCTACGAGCAGTACTTC. Encoded protein: CASSSGGGSYEQYF. The full variable domain, completed using reference TRBV11-2 and TRBJ2-7, is EAGVAQSPRYKIIEKRQSVAFWCNPISGHATLYWYQQILGQGPKLLIQFQNNGVVDDSQLPKDRFSAERLKGVDSTLKIQPAKLEDSAVYLCASSSGGGSYEQYFGPGTRLTVT.

With regard to this clone: A read error may be the cause here, since a much bigger clone is one base away. The chain carries TRBV5-6 and TRBJ2-3, with D tentatively TRBD2 (5 bases). CDR1 and CDR2 (germline): SGHDT, YYEEEE. CDR3 length: 13 residues. The germline V and J ends were trimmed by 2 bases and 1 base, with 5 bases remaining between them. The CDR3 DNA follows: TGTGCCAGCAGCTTCGGGGGCACAGATACGCAGTATTTT. It translates to CASSFGGTDTQYF.

The genes are TRBV5-6 and TRBJ1-2; D is unclear. V was shortened by 1 base and J by 4 bases, with 23 bases between the two germline ends. Germline V gene sequence: CDR1 SGHDT, CDR2 YYEEEE. The CDR3 is 18 amino acids. For the CDR3, the DNA is TGTGCCAGCAGCTTGACCGCCCCCCAAAATTTTTACCCCTATGGCTACACCTTC. It encodes CASSLTAPQNFYPYGYTF.